These T cell receptor beta chains were read from a single sample in a study of spatial heterogeneity in lung cancer. TCRdb re-analysed the 5' RACE reads in MiXCR, keeping a single row per CDR3 protein. The repertoire holds some 120,000 distinct CDR3 sequences, with more than 10% as singletons. Sample: PBMCs, taken at follow-up. The receptors come from a male donor with early-stage non-small cell lung cancer. Each CDR3 is given with its conserved first and last residue. Not all rows give a size; the values are once, few, many and, for expanded clones, a class.

j_call clone_size v_call cdr3_length cdr3_aa
TRBJ2-1 . TRBV27 14 CASSSRGPHNEQFF
TRBJ2-2 few TRBV2 18 CASSDRDRGPTNTGELFF
TRBJ1-5 many TRBV27 16 CASSLEGIFGNQPQHF
TRBJ2-5 . TRBV6-6 18 CASSYGLAGGRGQETQYF
TRBJ2-5 many TRBV10-3 14 CAISEKRAQETQYF
TRBJ2-5 few TRBV6-5 14 CASSYPGAKETQYF
TRBJ1-3 . TRBV29-1 14 CSAGSTSSGNTIYF
TRBJ1-2 few TRBV27 15 CASSPSTGKTSGYTF
TRBJ2-3 . TRBV7-9 14 CASSSDQITDTQYF
TRBJ1-1 few TRBV5-5 15 CASSLGQGYLTEAFF
TRBJ1-4 many TRBV9 13 CASSVATTGQLFF
TRBJ2-2 . TRBV2 16 CASSERGAWNTGELFF
TRBJ1-5 . TRBV6-5 12 CASSPRNQPQHF
TRBJ2-7 few TRBV7-8 15 CASSSRQGPSYEQYF
TRBJ1-4 . TRBV20-1 12 CSARGRDEKLFF
TRBJ2-3 many TRBV7-9 15 CASTETLAGSDTQYF
TRBJ2-7 . TRBV6-6 13 CASSAPTVYEQYF
TRBJ2-6 many TRBV6-4 14 CASSKSRDINVLTF
TRBJ1-6 medium-sized TRBV7-2 13 CASTQDPRSPLHF
TRBJ2-3 many TRBV7-2 17 CASSVGLAGVFTDTQYF
TRBJ2-1 many TRBV5-1 14 CASSLGGVRNEQFF
TRBJ1-3 many TRBV7-9 15 CASSHRLTGVDTIYF
TRBJ1-5 . TRBV19 15 CASRETVNSNQPQHF
TRBJ1-6 . TRBV10-2 14 CASSPGTGGSRPHF
TRBJ2-5 . TRBV20-1 11 CSGYGGETQYF
TRBJ1-5 . TRBV24-1 16 CATSGLRGGSNQPQHF
TRBJ2-3 few TRBV29-1 13 CSVWGGGPDTQYF
TRBJ1-6 few TRBV20-1 12 CSARSMWQGPHF
TRBJ2-2 . TRBV27 15 CASSFGTGATGELFF
TRBJ2-7 few TRBV6-2/TRBV6-3 14 CASTWARRPYEQYF
TRBJ2-3 . TRBV27 15 CASSPMGVSTDTQYF
TRBJ2-7 many TRBV2 13 CASNLAGRYEQYF
TRBJ1-2 many TRBV3-1 12 CASSDRNYGYTF
TRBJ2-3 once TRBV2 14 CASLSRGHTDTQYF
TRBJ2-7 . TRBV28 12 CASSLPAYEQYF
TRBJ2-2 many TRBV5-1 15 CASSWTTGETGELFF
TRBJ1-1 . TRBV5-5 16 CASSLDVTYMNTEAFF
TRBJ2-4 many TRBV7-9 17 CASSFFDKPWVKNIQYF
TRBJ2-5 few TRBV15 18 CATSRERKRGGEVETQYF
TRBJ1-6 . TRBV5-6 14 CASSFWQGGSPLHF
TRBJ2-7 many TRBV7-2 12 CASAIEIGEQYF
TRBJ1-4 . TRBV30 15 CAWSWDPGRLEKLFF
TRBJ2-7 . TRBV9 15 CASSVAAGFVYEQYF
TRBJ2-3 few TRBV5-6 15 CASSYRTGRTDTQYF
TRBJ1-3 many TRBV5-1 15 CASSLQGASGNTIYF
TRBJ1-6 many TRBV28 15 CASREPRQGWSPLHF
TRBJ2-3 few TRBV29-1 14 CSASSADSTDTQYF
TRBJ2-7 few TRBV12-3/TRBV12-4 15 CASSPWGDLLGEQYF
TRBJ2-2 many TRBV5-1 14 CASSFRANTGELFF